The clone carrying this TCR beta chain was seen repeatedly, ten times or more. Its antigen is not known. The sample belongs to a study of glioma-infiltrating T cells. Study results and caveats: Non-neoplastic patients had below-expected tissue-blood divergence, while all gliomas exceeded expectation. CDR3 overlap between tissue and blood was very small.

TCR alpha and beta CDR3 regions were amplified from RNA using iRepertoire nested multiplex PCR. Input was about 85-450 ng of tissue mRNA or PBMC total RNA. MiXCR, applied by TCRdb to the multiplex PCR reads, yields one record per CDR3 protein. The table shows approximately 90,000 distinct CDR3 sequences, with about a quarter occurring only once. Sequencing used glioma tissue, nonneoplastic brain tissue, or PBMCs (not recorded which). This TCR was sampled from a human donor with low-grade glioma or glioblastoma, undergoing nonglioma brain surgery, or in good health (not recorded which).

CDR3 sequence: CSARRGYNQPQHF. Here the CDR3 DNA reads TGCAGTGCCCGGCGGGGGTACAATCAGCCCCAGCATTTT. The chain uses TRBV20-1 and TRBJ1-5; maybe TRBD1 (5 bases). CDR1 DFQATT and CDR2 SNEGSKA come from the germline V gene (reference sequence). The CDR3 runs 13 residues. Trimming cost V 6 bases and J 3 bases, with 12 bases left between them.